This entry describes one TCR beta chain. This record comes from a study of T cell changes during pregnancy in multiple sclerosis. CDR3 size: 14 residues. V dropped 2 bases and J dropped 7; count of bases not matched to a gene: 2. The germline gives CDR1 MDHEN, CDR2 SYDVKM. The table came from immunoSEQ multiplex PCR; TCRdb's copy has only in-frame clones and leaves some out. Of 40,000 to 45,000 clones detected, just under 95% appear once; the ten largest clones hold 0.52%. Sequenced material: CD4+ T cells from peripheral blood mononuclear cells, taken in the third trimester of pregnancy. The source of this sequence is a female donor with multiple sclerosis, enrolled in a pregnancy study. The chain uses TRBV28 and TRBJ2-1; 10 nucleotides agree with TRBD2. CDR3 sequence: CASSLGLAANEQFF. The DNA of the CDR3 is TGTGCCAGCAGTTTAGGACTAGCGGCTAATGAGCAGTTCTTC.